This record looks at one T cell receptor beta chain sequence and its context. No antigen is known for it. The sample belongs to a study of CD8 T cells in ankylosing spondylitis. Study findings and constraints: It was reported that disease-linked clones were significantly enriched in matched ankylosing spondylitis synovial fluid. Clones that were linked to disease were CD8+ and were relatively rare in peripheral blood. Apparently characteristic of ankylosing spondylitis blood was a TCR beta motif (roughly eight highly homologous variants).

TCRdb used MiXCR to reprocess the 5' RACE reads, holding one entry per CDR3 protein. The sample consists of tens of thousands of distinct CDR3 sequences, roughly 7.9% of them appearing once. CDR1 and CDR2 (germline): SGHTA, FQGNSA. This CDR3 comprises 16 residues. V lost 1 base to trimming and J lost 0 bases, with 11 bases between them. The J gene is TRBJ2-3, the V gene TRBV7-2, with D uncertain. The sequence derives from a male donor with ankylosing spondylitis or in good health (not recorded which). The sequencing input was blood, either unsorted or a sorted T cell fraction (not recorded which). CDR3 sequence (DNA): TGTGCCAGCAGCTTAGGAAGTACCTATAGCACAGATACGCAGTATTTT. Protein sequence: CASSLGSTYSTDTQYF.